The 21 T cell receptor beta chains given below trace back to one sample, sequenced in a study of shared clonotypes between healthy human individuals. The table came from immunoSEQ multiplex PCR; TCRdb's copy has only in-frame clones and leaves some out. The table includes 2 million to 2.5 million clones, 80% to 95% detected once. What was sequenced was naive CD4+ T cells from PBMCs. The subset is: CD45RA+ positively selected. These receptors were collected from a man younger than 30 in good health. Some clones in this sample may be carry-over from other donors' samples.

V and J are TRBV19 and TRBJ2-7; tentative D call: TRBD1 (7 bases). CDR3 length: 14 amino acids. The germline V gene has CDR1 LNHDA and CDR2 SQIVND (reference sequence). Deletions cut 5 bases from V and 4 bases from J, with 15 bases between. CDR3 loop: CASSPRQGGYEQYF. DNA of the CDR3: TGTGCCAGTAGTCCGCGACAGGGAGGTTACGAGCAGTACTTC.

This clone showed up just a few times. This chain links TRBV11-2 with TRBJ1-5, with D uncertain. There are 14 residues in the CDR3. CDR1 and CDR2 (germline): SGHAT, FQNNGV. The V end was cut by 5 bases, the J end by 0 bases, with 8 bases between. The CDR3 nucleotides read TGTGCCAGCAGCGGGTCCCTTAGCAATCAGCCCCAGCATTTT. This gives the protein CASSGSLSNQPQHF.

This chain connects TRBV28 to TRBJ2-7, with D maybe TRBD2 (6 bases). The germline gives CDR1 MDHEN, CDR2 SYDVKM. The ends were cut back, 10 bases at V and 10 bases at J, with 29 bases in the middle. CDR3 length equals 15 residues. The CDR3 DNA reads TGTGCCACCAAAGAGGGAGGACCCGCGGAAAGGCGACAGTACTTC. Its protein product is CATKEGGPAERRQYF. Full variable domain (outside the CDR3, taken from reference TRBV28 and TRBJ2-7): DVKVTQSSRYLVKRTGEKVFLECVQDMDHENMFWYRQDPGLGLRLIYFSYDVKMKEKGDIPEGYSVSREKKERFSLILESASTNQTSMYLCATKEGGPAERRQYFGPGTRLTVT.

As regards this clone: Other nucleotide sequences in the sample specify the same CDR3. J is TRBJ2-7 and V is TRBV18; no clear D gene. CDR1 KGHSH and CDR2 LQKENI come from the germline V gene. The V gene lost 2 bases and the J gene lost 0 bases, with 8 bases spanning the gap. This CDR3 contains 14 residues. CDR3 sequence reads: CASSPGVSSYEQYF. CDR3 DNA sequence: TGTGCCAGCTCACCAGGGGTAAGCTCCTACGAGCAGTACTTC.

The chain joins TRBV7-2 to TRBJ2-7; 7 positions agree with TRBD1. J lost 1 base, V lost 8 bases, and 8 bases had no gene match. The CDR3 totals 14 residues. CDR1 SGHTA and CDR2 FQGNSA come from the germline V gene. As DNA, the CDR3 is TGTGCCAGCCGAGCTCCGGGACAGTCCTACGAGCAGTACTTC. Its translation is CASRAPGQSYEQYF.

The chain combines TRBV7-2 with TRBJ2-3, with D perhaps assigned TRBD1 or TRBD2 (5 bases each). Germline CDR1 is SGHTA and CDR2 is FQGNSA. Trimming took 5 bases from V and 1 from J, leaving 13 bases between them. The CDR3 consists of 15 residues. CDR3 protein: CASSLLRGGTDTQYF. CDR3 nucleotide sequence: TGTGCCAGCAGCCTACTAAGAGGGGGCACAGATACGCAGTATTTT.

A note on this clone: Distinct nucleotide sequences in the sample also encode this CDR3. The chain recombines TRBV18 with TRBJ2-1; tentatively, D is TRBD1 (5 bases). The V and J ends lost 2 bases and 0 bases respectively, with 8 bases between them. The CDR3 is 15 residues long. The germline V gene has CDR1 KGHSH and CDR2 LQKENI. The CDR3 DNA sequence: TGTGCCAGCTCACCAGACAGAAGCTCCTACAATGAGCAGTTCTTC. As protein: CASSPDRSSYNEQFF.

This chain uses TRBV7-3 with TRBJ1-2; the match to TRBD1 covers 9 bases. V was pared by 7 bases and J by 10 bases, with 7 bases of the junction left unmatched. The CDR3 runs 12 residues. Germline V lookup: CDR1 SGHTA, CDR2 FQGTGA. In nucleotides, the CDR3 is TGTGCCAGCACCCTGGACAGGGGCCTCTACACCTTC. Amino acids: CASTLDRGLYTF.

The chain couples TRBV29-1 to TRBJ1-2; D is uncertain. This CDR3 region has 15 residues. Germline CDR1 and CDR2: SQVTM and ANQGSEA. V lost 4 bases to trimming and J lost 5 bases, with 20 bases between them. CDR3 nucleotide sequence: TGCAGCGTTGGTTCGGGGTCGGGTGGGCAATATGGCTACACCTTC. As protein: CSVGSGSGGQYGYTF.

V is TRBV9 and J is TRBJ2-2; no firm D call. Germline loops: CDR1 SGDLS, CDR2 YYNGEE. The CDR3 is 17 residues long. V lost 0 bases and J 4 bases, leaving 16 bases between the germline ends. The CDR3 DNA sequence: TGTGCCAGCAGCGTAGTAGCCCACTCCTCCTTCACCGGGGAGCTGTTTTTT. It yields the protein CASSVVAHSSFTGELFF.

The chain links TRBV9 to TRBJ2-5; TRBD2 matches at 8 bases. From germline, CDR1 is SGDLS and CDR2 YYNGEE. The CDR3 covers 17 residues. The V and J ends lost 5 bases and 7 bases, in that order; junction bases with no gene match: 19. The CDR3 here is CASSTGLEKGAGWTQYF. CDR3 bases: TGTGCCAGCAGTACGGGACTAGAGAAGGGAGCAGGTTGGACCCAGTACTTC.

This rearrangement joins TRBV28 to TRBJ2-7; 8 bases fit TRBD1. V lost 6 bases and J lost 5; bases outside the gene matches: 9. The CDR3 is made up of 14 amino acids. The V gene's germline CDR1 is MDHEN and CDR2 SYDVKM. The CDR3 nucleotides are TGTGCCAGCAGACCCGGGACAGGTCCTGACGAGCAGTACTTC. Protein product: CASRPGTGPDEQYF. Combining the CDR3 with reference TRBV28 and TRBJ2-7 gives the whole variable domain DVKVTQSSRYLVKRTGEKVFLECVQDMDHENMFWYRQDPGLGLRLIYFSYDVKMKEKGDIPEGYSVSREKKERFSLILESASTNQTSMYLCASRPGTGPDEQYFGPGTRLTVT.

The chain has TRBV27 and TRBJ2-2, with TRBD2 matching over 16 bases. Germline-derived CDR1 and CDR2 are MNHEY and SMNVEV (reference sequence). The CDR3 loop spans 18 amino acids. V gave up 5 bases and J gave up 4 bases; unmatched junction bases: 7. The CDR3 DNA follows: TGTGCCAGCAGTCACGGGACTAGCGGGAGGGGGGGCACCGGGGAGCTGTTTTTT. It is translated as CASSHGTSGRGGTGELFF.

As DNA, the CDR3 is TGCGCCAGCAGCAAGGGGACCGTACAAGAGACCCAGTACTTC. Its translation: CASSKGTVQETQYF. The rearrangement links TRBV5-1 to TRBJ2-5, with D perhaps given as TRBD1 or TRBD2 (5 bases each). Germline loops: CDR1 SGHRS, CDR2 YFSETQ. The CDR3 consists of 14 residues. The ends were cut back, 4 bases at V and 2 bases at J, with 12 bases in the middle.

About this clone: Other DNA sequences in this specimen translate into the identical CDR3. The chain's CDR3 is CASSLGQGTYEQYF. The CDR3 nucleotides read TGTGCCAGCAGCTTAGGACAGGGGACCTACGAGCAGTACTTC. The rearrangement uses TRBV7-3 and TRBJ2-7; 9 nucleotides match TRBD1. With V trimmed by 2 bases and J by 2 bases, 1 base remained unmatched. This CDR3 has 14 residues. Per germline, CDR1 SGHTA and CDR2 FQGTGA.

The rearrangement uses TRBV6-1 and TRBJ1-5, with a weak D call TRBD1 (6 bases). This CDR3 contains 16 residues. Germline assignment: CDR1 MNHNS and CDR2 SASEGT. The V end was cut by 7 bases, the J end by 11 bases, with 27 bases between. The CDR3 reads CASTEDSLGFPPAQHF. CDR3 in DNA: TGTGCCAGCACTGAGGACAGCCTCGGTTTTCCACCGGCCCAGCATTTT.

The chain joins TRBV5-6 to TRBJ2-5; 7 positions agree with TRBD1. CDR1 is SGHDT, CDR2 YYEEEE, per germline. The junction had 7 bases not matched to a gene; V was cut back by 1 base and J by 1 base. This CDR3 region has 16 residues. The CDR3 DNA is TGTGCCAGCAGCTTGTGGGGTGGGGACAGCCAAGAGACCCAGTACTTC. Amino acid sequence: CASSLWGGDSQETQYF.

V is TRBV15 and J is TRBJ1-5, with D maybe TRBD1 (6 bases). There are 15 residues in the CDR3. Germline V lookup: CDR1 LNHNV, CDR2 YYDKDF (reference sequence). The ends were cut back, 3 bases at V and 4 bases at J, with 13 bases in the middle. In DNA, the CDR3 is TGTGCCACCAGCAGCCCCTTGGACAGAAATCAGCCCCAGCATTTT. It yields the protein CATSSPLDRNQPQHF.

The gene calls are TRBV19 and TRBJ1-1; possible D gene TRBD1, 5 bases. V was pared by 6 bases and J by 0 bases, with 11 bases between. CDR1 and CDR2 from the germline V gene are LNHDA and SQIVND (reference sequence). This CDR3 has 14 amino acids. The CDR3 coding sequence is TGTGCCAGTAGACCCCAGGGAATGAACACTGAAGCTTTCTTT. Translation: CASRPQGMNTEAFF. Full variable domain (missing parts from reference TRBV19 and TRBJ1-1): DGGITQSPKYLFRKEGQNVTLSCEQNLNHDAMYWYRQDPGQGLRLIYYSQIVNDFQKGDIAEGYSVSREKKESFPLTVTSAQKNPTAFYLCASRPQGMNTEAFFGQGTRLTVV.

CDR3 DNA: TGTGCCAGCAGCTCCCCGTACAGGGGTGTCAATGAGCAGTTCTTC. The encoded protein is CASSSPYRGVNEQFF. The chain carries TRBV7-9 and TRBJ2-1; 7 bases match TRBD1. The CDR3 is 15 residues long. Losses at the gene ends were 4 bases for V and 6 bases for J; bases not matched to a gene: 9. The germline CDR1 and CDR2 sequences are SEHNR and FQNEAQ (reference sequence).

This clone showed up just once. The chain couples TRBV14 to TRBJ2-1; TRBD2 matches 10 bases. The V and J ends lost 2 bases and 6 bases, in that order; junction bases with no gene match: 4. Germline V gene sequence: CDR1 SGHDN, CDR2 FVKESK. The CDR3 has 15 residues. This CDR3 reads CASSQPAGGANEQFF. In nucleotides, the CDR3 is TGTGCCAGCAGCCAACCAGCGGGAGGGGCCAATGAGCAGTTCTTC.